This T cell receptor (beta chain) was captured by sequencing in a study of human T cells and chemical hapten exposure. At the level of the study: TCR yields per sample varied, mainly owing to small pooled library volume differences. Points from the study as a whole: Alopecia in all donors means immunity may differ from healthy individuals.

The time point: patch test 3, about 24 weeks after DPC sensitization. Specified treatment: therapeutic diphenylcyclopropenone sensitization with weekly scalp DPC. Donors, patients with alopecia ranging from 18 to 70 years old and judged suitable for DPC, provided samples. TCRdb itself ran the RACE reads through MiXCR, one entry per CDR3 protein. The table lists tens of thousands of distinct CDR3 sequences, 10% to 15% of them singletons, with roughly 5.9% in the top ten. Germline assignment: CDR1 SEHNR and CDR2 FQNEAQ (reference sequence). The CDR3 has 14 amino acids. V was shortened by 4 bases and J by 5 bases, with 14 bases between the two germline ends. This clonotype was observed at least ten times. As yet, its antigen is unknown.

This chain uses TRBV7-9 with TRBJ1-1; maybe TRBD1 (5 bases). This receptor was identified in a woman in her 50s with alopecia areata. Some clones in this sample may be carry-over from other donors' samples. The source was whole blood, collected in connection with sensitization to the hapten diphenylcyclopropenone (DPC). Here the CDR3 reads CASSSPGLLTEAFF. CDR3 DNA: TGTGCCAGCAGCTCCCCGGGACTTTTGACTGAAGCTTTCTTT. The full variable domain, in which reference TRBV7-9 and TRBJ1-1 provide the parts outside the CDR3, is DTGVSQNPRHKITKRGQNVTFRCDPISEHNRLYWYRQTLGQGPEFLTYFQNEAQLEKSRLLSDRFSAERPKGSFSTLEIQRTEQGDSAMYLCASSSPGLLTEAFFGQGTRLTVV.